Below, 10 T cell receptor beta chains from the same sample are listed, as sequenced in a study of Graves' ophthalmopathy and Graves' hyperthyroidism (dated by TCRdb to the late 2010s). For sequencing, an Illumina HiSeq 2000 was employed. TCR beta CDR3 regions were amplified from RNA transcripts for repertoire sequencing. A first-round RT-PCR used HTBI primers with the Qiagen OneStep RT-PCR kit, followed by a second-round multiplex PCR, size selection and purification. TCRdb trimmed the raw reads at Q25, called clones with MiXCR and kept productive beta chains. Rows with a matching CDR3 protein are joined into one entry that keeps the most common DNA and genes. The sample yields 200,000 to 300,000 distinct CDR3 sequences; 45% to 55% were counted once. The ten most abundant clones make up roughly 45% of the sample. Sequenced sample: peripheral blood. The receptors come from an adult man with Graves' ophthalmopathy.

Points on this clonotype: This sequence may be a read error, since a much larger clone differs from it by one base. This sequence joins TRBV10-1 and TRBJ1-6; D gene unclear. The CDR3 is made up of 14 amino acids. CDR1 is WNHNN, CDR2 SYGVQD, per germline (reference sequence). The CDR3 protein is CASRDDGFNPPLHF. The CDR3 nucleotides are TGCGCCAGCAGGGACGATGGATTTAATCCACCCCTCCACTTT.

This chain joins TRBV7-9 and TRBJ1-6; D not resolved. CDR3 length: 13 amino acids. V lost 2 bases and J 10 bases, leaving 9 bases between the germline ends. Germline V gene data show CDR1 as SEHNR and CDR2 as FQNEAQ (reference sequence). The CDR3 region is CASSLFLGSPLHF. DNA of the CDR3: TGTGCCAGCAGCTTATTTCTGGGCTCACCCCTCCACTTT.

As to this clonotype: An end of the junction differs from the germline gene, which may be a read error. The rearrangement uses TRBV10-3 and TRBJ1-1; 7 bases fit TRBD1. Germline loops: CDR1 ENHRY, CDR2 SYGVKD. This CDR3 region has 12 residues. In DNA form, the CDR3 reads TGTACCATCAGGACAGGGAACACTGAAGCTTTCTTT. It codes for CTIRTGNTEAFF.

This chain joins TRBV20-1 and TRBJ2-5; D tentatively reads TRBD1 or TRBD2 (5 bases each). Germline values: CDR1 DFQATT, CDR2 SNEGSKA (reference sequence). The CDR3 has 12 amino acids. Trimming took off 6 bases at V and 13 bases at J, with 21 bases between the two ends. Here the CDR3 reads CSALGGQGGRYF. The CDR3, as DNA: TGCAGTGCCCTCGGAGGACAAGGCGGGCGGTACTTC.

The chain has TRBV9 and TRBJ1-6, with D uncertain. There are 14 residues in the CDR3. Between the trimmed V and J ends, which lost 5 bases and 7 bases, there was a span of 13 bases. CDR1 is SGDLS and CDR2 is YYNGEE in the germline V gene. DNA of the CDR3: TGTGCCAGCAGTTCGGGAATTTCAAATTCACCCCTCCACTTT. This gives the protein CASSSGISNSPLHF.

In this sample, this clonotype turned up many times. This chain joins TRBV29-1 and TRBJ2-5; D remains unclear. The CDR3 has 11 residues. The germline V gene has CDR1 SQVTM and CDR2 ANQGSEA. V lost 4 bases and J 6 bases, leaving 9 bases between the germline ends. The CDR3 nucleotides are TGCAGCGTTGGGCGGCAGCAGACCCAGTACTTC. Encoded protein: CSVGRQQTQYF.

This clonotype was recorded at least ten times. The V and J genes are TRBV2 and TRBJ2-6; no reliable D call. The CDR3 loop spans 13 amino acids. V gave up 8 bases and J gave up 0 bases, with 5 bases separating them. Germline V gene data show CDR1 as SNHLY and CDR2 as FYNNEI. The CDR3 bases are TGTGCCAGCGCAGGCTCTGGGGCCAACGTCCTGACTTTC. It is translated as CASAGSGANVLTF.

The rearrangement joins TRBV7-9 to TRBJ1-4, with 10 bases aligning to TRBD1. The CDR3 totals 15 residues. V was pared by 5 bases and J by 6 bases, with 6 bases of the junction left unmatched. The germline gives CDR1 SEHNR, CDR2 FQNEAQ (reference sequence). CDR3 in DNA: TGTGCCAGCAGCGGGGACAGGGGAAGTGATGAAAAACTGTTTTTT. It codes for CASSGDRGSDEKLFF.

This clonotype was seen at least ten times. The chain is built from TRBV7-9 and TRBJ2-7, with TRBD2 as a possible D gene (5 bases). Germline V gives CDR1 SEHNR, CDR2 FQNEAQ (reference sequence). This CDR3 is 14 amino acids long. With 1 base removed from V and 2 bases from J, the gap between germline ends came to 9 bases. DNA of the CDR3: TGTGCCAGCAGCTTAGACCCGGGGACCTACGAGCAGTACTTC. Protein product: CASSLDPGTYEQYF. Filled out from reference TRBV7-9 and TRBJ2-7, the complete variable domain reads DTGVSQNPRHKITKRGQNVTFRCDPISEHNRLYWYRQTLGQGPEFLTYFQNEAQLEKSRLLSDRFSAERPKGSFSTLEIQRTEQGDSAMYLCASSLDPGTYEQYFGPGTRLTVT.

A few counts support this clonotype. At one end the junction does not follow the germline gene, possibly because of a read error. CDR3 residues: CASSHGQGMLF. The DNA for the CDR3 is TGTGCCAGCAGCCATGGACAGGGGATGCTTTTT. This chain uses TRBV3-1 with TRBJ1-4, with 9 positions matching TRBD1. The germline V gene encodes CDR1 LGHDT and CDR2 YNNKEL (reference sequence). This CDR3 is built from 11 residues.